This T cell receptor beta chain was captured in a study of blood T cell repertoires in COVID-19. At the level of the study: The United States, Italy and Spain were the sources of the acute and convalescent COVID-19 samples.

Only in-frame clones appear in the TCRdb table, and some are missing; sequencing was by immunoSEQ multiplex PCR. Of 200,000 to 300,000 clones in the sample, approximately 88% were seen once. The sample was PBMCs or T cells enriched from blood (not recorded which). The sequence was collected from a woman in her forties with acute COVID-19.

This chain's CDR3 is CASSRDHSGGYTF. The CDR3 nucleotides read TGTGCCAGCAGCCGGGACCACAGCGGTGGCTACACCTTC. This rearrangement joins TRBV7-8 to TRBJ1-2; TRBD1 is a possible D gene (5 bases). CDR3 length equals 13 residues. Germline V CDR1 and CDR2: SGHVS, FQNEAQ. The V gene lost 5 bases and the J gene lost 7 bases, with 14 bases spanning the gap.